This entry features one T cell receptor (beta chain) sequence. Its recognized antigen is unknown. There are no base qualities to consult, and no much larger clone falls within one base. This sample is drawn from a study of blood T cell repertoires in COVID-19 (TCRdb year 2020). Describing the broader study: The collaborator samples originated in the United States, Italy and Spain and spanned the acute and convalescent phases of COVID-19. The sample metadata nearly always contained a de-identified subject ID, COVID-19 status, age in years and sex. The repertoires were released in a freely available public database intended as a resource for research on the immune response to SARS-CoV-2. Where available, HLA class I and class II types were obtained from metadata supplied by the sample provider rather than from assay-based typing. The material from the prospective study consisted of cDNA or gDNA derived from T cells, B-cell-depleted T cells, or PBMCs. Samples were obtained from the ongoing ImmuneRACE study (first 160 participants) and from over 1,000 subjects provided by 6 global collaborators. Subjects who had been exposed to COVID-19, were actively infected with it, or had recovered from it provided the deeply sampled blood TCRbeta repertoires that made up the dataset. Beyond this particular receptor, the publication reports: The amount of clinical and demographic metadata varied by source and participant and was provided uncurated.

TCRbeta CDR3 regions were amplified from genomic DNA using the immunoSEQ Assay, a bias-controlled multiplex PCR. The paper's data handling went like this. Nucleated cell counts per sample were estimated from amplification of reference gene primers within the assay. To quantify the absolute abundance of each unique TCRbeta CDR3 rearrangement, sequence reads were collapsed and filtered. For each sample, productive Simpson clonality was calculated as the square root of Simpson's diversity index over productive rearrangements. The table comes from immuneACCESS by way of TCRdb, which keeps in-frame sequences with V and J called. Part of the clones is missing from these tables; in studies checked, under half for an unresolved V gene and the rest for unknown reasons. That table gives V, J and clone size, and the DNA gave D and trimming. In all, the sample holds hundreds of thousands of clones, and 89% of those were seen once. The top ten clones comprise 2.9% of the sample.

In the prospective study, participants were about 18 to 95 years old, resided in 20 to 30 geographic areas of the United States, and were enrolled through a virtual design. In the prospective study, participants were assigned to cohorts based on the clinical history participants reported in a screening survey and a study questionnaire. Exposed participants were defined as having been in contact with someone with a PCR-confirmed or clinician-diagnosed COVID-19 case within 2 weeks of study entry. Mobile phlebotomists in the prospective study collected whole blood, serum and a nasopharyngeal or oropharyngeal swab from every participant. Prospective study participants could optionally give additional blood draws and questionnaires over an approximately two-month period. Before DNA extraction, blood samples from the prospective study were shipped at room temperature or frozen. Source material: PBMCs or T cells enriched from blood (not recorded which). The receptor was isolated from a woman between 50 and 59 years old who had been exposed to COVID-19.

The sequenced DNA is TGTGCCAGCTCACCGCTCCCGAGCGAGTTAAACTATGGCTACACCTTC. The encoded protein is CASSPLPSELNYGYTF. The rearranged segments are TRBV18 and TRBJ1-2, with no D gene named confidently. The CDR3 sequence holds 16 residues, the cysteine and phenylalanine included. Of the read, only the CDR3 DNA is kept; its 48 bases are in frame from base 1. V is shortened by 3 bases, J by 2 bases, and the region joining them spans 16 bases. Based on the germline V gene, the CDR1 and CDR2 sequences are KGHSH and LQKENI.